This T cell receptor beta chain originates from a study of persistence of HIV-infected CD4 T cells. General observations from the study: CMV- and Gag-responding cells had lower TCRbeta richness than CD3/CD28-responding cells.

Of note for this clone: Antigen unknown.

The libraries were made with immunoSEQ version 4 in survey mode. Using immunoSEQ multiplex PCR, the repertoire was profiled, and TCRdb retains in-frame clones only, with some absent. The repertoire has 37,000 or so clones, 80% of them found once; the top ten carry 1.6%. The CDR3 spans 13 residues. V lost 7 bases and J lost 3; bases outside the gene matches: 3. Lysates of CMV-infected fibroblasts at 8 to 10 ug/mL stimulated these cells. Sorted nonresponding memory CD4+ T cells were CD40L-negative, CD69-negative, CD45RO-high. V gene TRBV12-3 or TRBV12-4 combines with J gene TRBJ1-1; 9 bases map to TRBD1. The receptor was derived from an adult man with HIV who was CMV-seropositive. Sequencing was performed on CD4+ T cells sorted from PBMCs after roughly 18-hour stimulation, taken from a patient who received antiretroviral therapy. As DNA, the CDR3 is TGTGCCAGCATCCGGGACAGGGACACTGAAGCTTTCTTT. Encoded protein: CASIRDRDTEAFF.